The sequence of this T cell receptor beta chain was determined in a study of T cell repertoires in cytomegalovirus infection (dated by TCRdb to the late 2010s). Regarding the research as a whole: Donor HLA type was relevant to the analysis, because carriage of CMV infection together with the matching HLA type was indicated by public TCR beta signatures.

Overall results and qualifications from the work: The ex vivo response was dominated by HLA-C-restricted CMV-specific TCR beta clonotypes, which also provided the single most frequent clonotype in two of eight donors. In both this cohort and an independent 352-donor cohort, the cumulative frequency of public TCR beta family members distinguished carriers of CMV infection plus the relevant HLA type.

Sequencer: Illumina HiSeq 1500. TCRdb redid the processing of the public reads, applying fastp at Q25 and MiXCR, and retained in-frame beta chains. Under each unique CDR3 protein, matching rows form one entry showing the most common genes and DNA. In this sample the table shows just over 150,000 distinct CDR3 sequences, around 24% of which occur a single time. Around 9.9% of the sample is taken by the ten largest. Including the terminal cysteine and phenylalanine, the CDR3 comprises 13 residues. The CDR3 DNA has 39 bases and is translated from base 1. The germline V gene encodes CDR1 SEHNR and CDR2 FQNEAQ (reference sequence). V and J are truncated by 0 bases and 0 bases respectively, leaving an intervening sequence of 3 bases. This clonotype was found a few times. The specificity of this receptor is unknown. This clone may be a read error of a much larger clone one base away.

The sequence is built from TRBV7-9 and TRBJ2-7, with the D gene call left open. Sequenced material: PBMCs. The clonotype was recovered from a human donor in good health (CMV status not recorded). Some clones in this sample may be carry-over from other donors' samples. The CDR3 protein: CASSLAVSYEQYF. DNA sequence: TGTGCCAGCAGCTTAGCCGTCTCCTACGAGCAGTACTTC.